The rows below give T cell receptor beta chains drawn from one sample of a study of T-cell reconstitution after alpha-beta-depleted transplantation in children. TCRdb fed the PCR reads into MiXCR, producing one record per CDR3 protein. This table holds some 640,000 distinct CDR3 sequences, approximately 17% found once. The sequenced sample was PBMCs from the stem cell graft donor, obtained from the stem cell graft. These receptor sequences come from a human donor who donated a stem cell graft to a child with acute myeloid leukemia. Both conserved end residues are part of each CDR3. A D gene is named only where the DNA matches it firmly. A clone size is listed for some rows: how often the clone was seen (once, few, many), or a class if it is expanded.

clone_size j_call d_call cdr3_length v_call cdr3_aa cdr3_nt
. TRBJ1-5 . 18 TRBV4-1 CASSQDLISRLPNQPQHF TGCGCCAGCAGCCAAGATTTAATTTCCAGGCTCCCCAATCAGCCCCAGCATTTT
few TRBJ2-5 . 15 TRBV5-1 CASSLLGVVGETQYF TGCGCCAGCAGCTTATTGGGGGTTGTAGGGGAGACCCAGTACTTC
few TRBJ2-6 . 16 TRBV12-3/TRBV12-4 CASRFSASSGANVLTF TGTGCCAGCAGGTTCTCGGCAAGCTCTGGGGCCAACGTCCTGACTTTC
few TRBJ2-5 . 16 TRBV15 CATSRDLSRIQETQYF TGTGCCACCAGCAGAGATCTCAGTCGAATCCAAGAGACCCAGTACTTC
. TRBJ1-1 TRBD1 14 TRBV20-1 CSARDVDRDTEAFF TGCAGTGCTAGAGATGTCGACAGGGACACTGAAGCTTTCTTT
. TRBJ2-7 . 12 TRBV6-2/TRBV6-3 CASRAGAYEQYF TGTGCCAGCAGGGCAGGAGCCTACGAGCAGTACTTC
. TRBJ2-5 TRBD2 16 TRBV7-2 CASSKSLAGLQETQYF TGTGCCAGCAGCAAATCCCTAGCGGGGTTACAAGAGACCCAGTACTTC
many TRBJ2-2 TRBD2 13 TRBV29-1 CSVEGLLLGELFF TGCAGCGTTGAGGGACTATTGCTCGGGGAGCTGTTTTTT
few TRBJ2-5 TRBD2 17 TRBV4-3 CASSQGLAGGRQETQYF TGCGCCAGCAGCCAAGGACTAGCGGGGGGACGCCAGGAGACCCAGTACTTC
many TRBJ2-1 TRBD2 14 TRBV6-5 CASSLRRGYNEQFF TGTGCCAGCAGTTTACGGCGGGGGTACAATGAGCAGTTCTTC
. TRBJ1-2 . 14 TRBV5-3 CAMSLGQANYGYTF TGTGCCATGAGCTTGGGGCAGGCGAACTATGGCTACACCTTC
many TRBJ2-7 . 13 TRBV10-3 CAITGPPSYEQYF TGTGCCATCACAGGACCCCCGTCCTACGAGCAGTACTTC
many TRBJ2-3 . 14 TRBV10-3 CAISDYRGKDTQYF TGTGCCATCAGTGATTATAGGGGGAAAGATACGCAGTATTTT
. TRBJ2-5 TRBD2 17 TRBV20-1 CSPRDVASGPYQETQYF TGCAGTCCCCGGGACGTGGCTAGCGGGCCGTACCAAGAGACCCAGTACTTC
many TRBJ2-5 . 15 TRBV6-1 CASSDYQQYQETQYF TGTGCCAGCAGCGACTACCAACAGTACCAAGAGACCCAGTACTTC
many TRBJ1-1 . 10 TRBV29-1 CSAVNTEAFF TGCAGCGCCGTGAACACTGAAGCTTTCTTT
many TRBJ2-3 . 13 TRBV6-1 CASSPRTADTQYF TGTGCCAGCAGCCCCCGGACAGCTGATACGCAGTATTTT
. TRBJ2-3 . 16 TRBV10-3 CAISELRGGGTDTQYF TGTGCCATCAGTGAGTTGAGGGGAGGTGGTACAGATACGCAGTATTTT
many TRBJ2-2 . 14 TRBV20-1 CSAPSLGLSGELFF TGCAGTGCTCCCAGCCTAGGCCTGTCCGGGGAGCTGTTTTTT
. TRBJ2-7 . 13 TRBV6-1 CASTLVGGAEQYF TGTGCCAGCACCCTAGTGGGGGGGGCCGAGCAGTACTTC
few TRBJ1-5 . 15 TRBV2 CASTRSEKSNQPQHF TGTGCCAGCACAAGGAGCGAAAAGAGCAATCAGCCCCAGCATTTT
few TRBJ1-2 . 15 TRBV12-5 CASGPTDSVPYGYTF TGTGCTAGTGGCCCGACTGACAGCGTGCCCTATGGCTACACCTTC
many TRBJ2-7 . 13 TRBV20-1 CSASRGQTYEQYF TGCAGTGCTAGCCGCGGACAGACCTACGAGCAGTACTTC
. TRBJ1-1 . 15 TRBV11-2 CASSSSPGANTEAFF TGTGCCAGCAGCTCCTCCCCCGGGGCGAACACTGAAGCTTTCTTT
. TRBJ2-5 . 14 TRBV27 CASSSGYRRGAQYF TGTGCCAGCAGTTCCGGGTATCGGAGGGGGGCCCAGTACTTC
many TRBJ2-3 . 13 TRBV20-1 CSASFFLTDTQYF TGCAGTGCTAGCTTCTTTCTCACAGATACGCAGTATTTT
few TRBJ2-6 . 15 TRBV7-2 CASSPERAGANVLTF TGTGCCAGCAGCCCCGAGAGGGCTGGGGCCAACGTCCTGACTTTC
many TRBJ2-5 TRBD2 17 TRBV6-5 CASSYSWGRGAFETQYF TGTGCCAGCAGTTACTCCTGGGGGCGGGGGGCCTTCGAGACCCAGTACTTC
few TRBJ1-2 . 13 TRBV11-3 CASSFNSGTDYTF TGTGCCAGCAGCTTTAATTCAGGGACGGACTACACCTTC
many TRBJ2-5 TRBD2 14 TRBV12-3/TRBV12-4 CASSLAGGPKTQYF TGTGCCAGCAGTCTAGCGGGGGGGCCAAAGACCCAGTACTTC
few TRBJ1-5 . 13 TRBV7-9 CASSPGTTQPQHF TGTGCCAGCAGCCCCGGGACAACTCAGCCCCAGCATTTT
few TRBJ2-3 . 17 TRBV21-1 CASRRLAGGRVTDTQYF TGTGCCAGCAGGAGACTAGCGGGGGGAAGAGTGACAGATACGCAGTATTTT
many TRBJ1-5 TRBD1 15 TRBV5-1 CASSLGDSPNQPQHF TGCGCCAGCAGCTTGGGGGACAGTCCGAATCAGCCCCAGCATTTT
. TRBJ2-7 TRBD1 15 TRBV7-2 CASSLVGTGGTEQYF TGTGCCAGCAGCTTAGTCGGGACAGGGGGGACCGAGCAGTACTTC
many TRBJ1-2 TRBD1 15 TRBV20-1 CSAKTGAETTYGYTF TGCAGTGCAAAGACAGGGGCCGAAACCACCTATGGCTACACCTTC
. TRBJ2-3 . 14 TRBV7-2 CASSDVGGGDTQYF TGTGCCAGCAGCGATGTCGGGGGCGGGGATACGCAGTATTTT
. TRBJ1-1 TRBD1 15 TRBV10-3 CAISPTGSTRKGAFF TGTGCCATCAGCCCGACAGGGAGTACACGCAAAGGAGCTTTCTTT
. TRBJ2-1 TRBD2 15 TRBV20-1 CSASTPGLASHEQFF TGCAGTGCATCAACTCCGGGACTAGCGTCCCATGAGCAGTTCTTC
few TRBJ1-5 . 14 TRBV6-1 CASTLGPGRQPQHF TGTGCCAGCACCCTAGGGCCGGGCAGACAGCCCCAGCATTTT
many TRBJ2-7 . 13 TRBV20-1 CSASFDNSYEQYF TGCAGTGCTAGTTTTGACAACTCCTACGAGCAGTACTTC
few TRBJ1-6 TRBD1 16 TRBV12-3/TRBV12-4 CASSSADREVHSPLHF TGTGCCAGCAGTTCCGCTGACAGGGAAGTCCATTCACCCCTCCACTTT
few TRBJ1-1 . 13 TRBV12-3/TRBV12-4 CASSLTPPKGPFF TGTGCCAGCAGTTTAACGCCGCCCAAAGGGCCTTTCTTT
many TRBJ1-2 . 13 TRBV29-1 CSVLQGVRYGYTF TGCAGCGTTCTACAAGGGGTTCGCTATGGCTACACCTTC
many TRBJ2-7 . 13 TRBV20-1 CSAETESTYEQYF TGCAGTGCTGAGACAGAATCAACCTACGAGCAGTACTTC
. TRBJ2-2 TRBD2 16 TRBV11-2 CASSFTSGERTGELFF TGTGCCAGCAGCTTCACTAGCGGGGAGAGGACCGGGGAGCTGTTTTTT
. TRBJ1-2 . 16 TRBV6-5 CASSYSSTGSTLGYTF TGTGCCAGCAGTTACTCGAGCACAGGGAGCACGCTCGGCTACACCTTC
. TRBJ1-2 . 13 TRBV25-1 CASSDSGNYGYTF TGTGCCAGCAGTGACTCGGGGAACTATGGCTACACCTTC
. TRBJ2-5 TRBD2 15 TRBV5-1 CASSVRLAGKETQYF TGCGCCAGCAGCGTACGACTAGCGGGGAAAGAGACCCAGTACTTC
many TRBJ2-5 . 12 TRBV29-1 CSVVQGGETQYF TGCAGCGTTGTTCAAGGGGGGGAGACCCAGTACTTC
many TRBJ2-1 . 14 TRBV20-1 CSASRNRGGDEQFF TGCAGTGCTAGTCGAAACAGGGGGGGGGATGAGCAGTTCTTC
many TRBJ2-5 . 14 TRBV9 CASSVGVERETQYF TGTGCCAGCAGCGTAGGTGTCGAACGGGAGACCCAGTACTTC
few TRBJ2-2 . 13 TRBV6-2/TRBV6-3 CASTQGNTGELFF TGTGCCAGCACTCAGGGGAACACCGGGGAGCTGTTTTTT
. TRBJ1-2 . 17 TRBV13 CASSPSGWGGGAYGYTF TGTGCCAGCAGCCCCTCGGGCTGGGGGGGTGGAGCCTATGGCTACACCTTC
many TRBJ2-5 . 12 TRBV15 CATSTFQETQYF TGTGCCACCAGCACCTTTCAAGAGACCCAGTACTTC
once TRBJ2-1 TRBD2 18 TRBV11-2 CASSSGLAGPSSYNEQFF TGTGCCAGCAGCTCGGGACTAGCGGGGCCTTCCTCCTACAATGAGCAGTTCTTC
many TRBJ2-5 TRBD1 14 TRBV28 CASSPGQLQETQYF TGTGCCAGCAGTCCGGGACAGCTTCAAGAGACCCAGTACTTC
. TRBJ2-2 TRBD1 16 TRBV6-5 CASSYARTGDVGELFF TGTGCCAGCAGTTACGCCCGGACAGGGGATGTCGGGGAGCTGTTTTTT
. TRBJ1-3 . 16 TRBV4-1 CASSQVSRSSGNTIYF TGCGCCAGCAGCCAAGTATCCAGGTCCTCTGGAAACACCATATATTTT
few TRBJ2-5 . 14 TRBV7-9 CASSDRKPNVTQYF TGTGCCAGCAGTGACAGGAAGCCTAATGTGACCCAGTACTTC